Listed below are T cell receptor beta chains from one sample, sequenced in a study of T cells in Graves' hyperthyroidism and ophthalmopathy. MiXCR, applied by TCRdb to the multiplex PCR reads, yields one record per CDR3 protein. The table lists 250,000 to 400,000 distinct CDR3 sequences, roughly 13% of them singletons. Sequenced sample: blood. The receptor set was obtained from a woman in her thirties or forties with Graves' ophthalmopathy. Each CDR3 is given with its conserved first and last residue. A D gene is named only where the DNA matches it firmly. Expanded clones are given a class, and other clones once, few, many or no size at all.

CDR3aa	CDR3nt	j_gene	abundance	v_gene	d_gene
CSVELMAESSYEQYF	TGCAGCGTTGAACTGATGGCCGAGAGCTCCTACGAGCAGTACTTC	TRBJ2-7	many	TRBV29-1	-
CSAGTSGGTGTQYF	TGCAGTGCTGGGACTAGCGGGGGGACGGGGACCCAGTACTTC	TRBJ2-5	many	TRBV20-1	TRBD2
CASSGGQGWGYGYTF	TGTGCCAGCAGTGGCGGACAGGGATGGGGCTATGGCTACACCTTC	TRBJ1-2	many	TRBV6-1	TRBD1
CASTVSTVRVNTGELFF	TGTGCCAGCACCGTATCCACTGTCAGGGTGAACACCGGGGAGCTGTTTTTT	TRBJ2-2	few	TRBV11-3	-
CAAAGTGGQYEQFF	TGTGCCGCCGCAGGGACGGGAGGGCAATATGAGCAGTTCTTC	TRBJ2-1	many	TRBV28	TRBD2
CAISDRGDEAFF	TGTGCCATCAGTGACAGGGGTGATGAAGCTTTCTTT	TRBJ1-1	many	TRBV10-3	-
CASSSRFMNTEAFF	TGTGCCAGCAGTTCCAGGTTCATGAACACTGAAGCTTTCTTT	TRBJ1-1	many	TRBV9	-
CASSQVGSTSYEQYF	TGTGCCAGCAGCCAAGTGGGAAGTACCTCCTACGAGCAGTACTTC	TRBJ2-7	many	TRBV4-2	-
CSATTFFGLAGSEADTQYF	TGCAGTGCTACCACGTTTTTTGGACTAGCGGGCTCAGAGGCAGATACGCAGTATTTT	TRBJ2-3	many	TRBV20-1	TRBD2
CASSESGRVFGEQFF	TGTGCCAGCAGTGAATCGGGCAGGGTGTTCGGTGAGCAGTTCTTC	TRBJ2-1	many	TRBV25-1	-
CASSQGQLTGTQYF	TGCGCCAGCAGCCAAGGTCAGCTCACAGGTACGCAGTATTTT	TRBJ2-3	-	TRBV4-1	-
CASSRRGQESTEAFF	TGTGCCAGCAGCCGCAGGGGGCAGGAAAGCACTGAAGCTTTCTTT	TRBJ1-1	-	TRBV27	TRBD1
CASSFRVALGNEQFF	TGTGCCAGCAGCTTCCGTGTAGCTTTAGGCAATGAGCAGTTCTTC	TRBJ2-1	few	TRBV7-9	-
CASSSRSGGRWEQFF	TGTGCCAGCAGTTCAAGGTCCGGCGGGAGATGGGAGCAGTTCTTC	TRBJ2-1	many	TRBV28	TRBD2
CASSPLSSTDTQYF	TGTGCCAGCTCACCACTTTCCAGCACAGATACGCAGTATTTT	TRBJ2-3	few	TRBV18	-
CASRGLTGTYEQYF	TGTGCCAGCAGGGGCCTTACGGGAACCTACGAGCAGTACTTC	TRBJ2-7	many	TRBV2	-
CASTHGLGSFANTGELFF	TGTGCCAGCACCCATGGGCTAGGGAGCTTCGCGAACACCGGGGAGCTGTTTTTT	TRBJ2-2	few	TRBV28	-
CASSRRTGEGTEAFF	TGTGCCAGCAGCCGCAGGACAGGGGAGGGTACTGAAGCTTTCTTT	TRBJ1-1	many	TRBV3-1	TRBD1
CASRDRSGNNEQFF	TGTGCCAGTAGGGACCGCAGTGGTAACAATGAGCAGTTCTTC	TRBJ2-1	-	TRBV19	-
CASSLYSVNTEAFF	TGTGCCAGCAGCTTATATTCCGTTAACACTGAAGCTTTCTTT	TRBJ1-1	many	TRBV7-6	-
CASSLGAGNTEAFF	TGTGCCAGCAGCTTAGGCGCGGGGAACACTGAAGCTTTCTTT	TRBJ1-1	many	TRBV11-2	-
CASSFRGRRGYGYTF	TGTGCCAGCAGTTTCCGGGGACGAAGGGGATATGGCTACACCTTC	TRBJ1-2	many	TRBV27	-
CSANVRAGRYYGYTF	TGCAGTGCCAATGTGAGGGCAGGGCGCTACTATGGCTACACCTTC	TRBJ1-2	many	TRBV20-1	-
CASSFFGTGDREQYF	TGTGCCAGCAGCTTCTTCGGGACAGGGGATCGCGAGCAGTACTTC	TRBJ2-7	-	TRBV7-2	TRBD1
CASSPYGQDISNQPQHF	TGTGCCAGCTCACCATATGGACAGGATATTAGCAATCAGCCCCAGCATTTT	TRBJ1-5	few	TRBV18	TRBD1
CASSYAKPRDRYEQYF	TGTGCCAGCAGTTACGCCAAACCCCGGGACCGCTACGAGCAGTACTTC	TRBJ2-7	-	TRBV6-5	-
CASRGVVEAFF	TGTGCCAGCAGAGGTGTTGTTGAGGCTTTCTTT	TRBJ1-1	many	TRBV28	-
CASRDSGTDTQYF	TGCGCCAGCAGGGACTCGGGCACAGATACGCAGTATTTT	TRBJ2-3	-	TRBV10-1	-